Listed here is a single T cell receptor beta chain. The antigen it binds to is not known. No clone much larger than this one lies a single base away; base qualities are absent. TCR CDR3 regions were amplified from genomic DNA by multiplex PCR using the deep immunoSEQ assay. Extracted genomic DNA from each cell subset was spread evenly across all wells of several immunoSEQ 96-well plates, with each plate serving as a replicate. For sorted subsets, about 200 ng genomic DNA, equal to tens of thousands of T cell genomes, was loaded into each replicate PCR. Purified libraries were measured with a Qubit 3.0 fluorometer, size-checked on a Bioanalyzer 2100, and measured again with the KAPA Library Quantification kit. Each immunoSEQ 96-well plate was sequenced on its own single-read 150-cycle Illumina NextSeq 550 flow cell. The study's processing was this. The immunoSEQ output contained only junctional sequences without quality scores, so filtering could not match that applied to full-length reads. To assign V/J genes and CDR3, sequences were annotated against IMGT germline references using PyIR, a Python wrapper for IgBLAST v1.9. Any read was removed if the V/J assignment was weak (E-value above 1e-6), the CDR3 was missing, or the read contained stop codons, out-of-frame junctions, or ambiguous translated residues. A V3J clonotype was defined by an identical inferred V gene, J gene, and CDR3 amino acid sequence. To compute the percentage overlap between repertoires, the number of shared unique clonotypes was divided by the size of the smaller repertoire. RTK rarefaction, the Chao1 estimator, and Recon v2.1 estimates of unobserved clonotypes were used to assess repertoire richness. OLGA was used to compute generation probabilities for all TCRbeta clonotypes that the gDNA method yielded from a handful of donors. TCRdb re-hosts the immuneACCESS table, in-frame sequences only. Its copies lack some clones; in the studies checked, an unresolved V gene accounts for under half of them, and the cause for the rest is not known. D and trimming come from the DNA, and the V and J calls and clone size come from that table. The sample table shows 550,000 to 850,000 clones, and around 72% are seen once. Roughly 1.7% of the sample comes from the top ten.

The record originates from a study of shared clonotypes between healthy human individuals (TCRdb year 2020). About the study as a whole: Three men and a couple of women, aged 18 to 49 years, made up the cohort. For each donor, CD4 naive and CD4 memory were each given three plates, CD8 naive was given two plates, and CD8 memory was given one plate. To estimate repertoire size and how much clonotypes are shared between individuals, the study performed deep sequencing of blood TCR repertoires from roughly five healthy adults. Libraries were prepared and TCR repertoires were sequenced by different laboratories using diverse techniques, in order to increase sequencing depth and limit assay-specific biases. Each donor's leukapheresis produced roughly between roughly 0.85 and 10 billion PBMCs. General conclusions and limits of the study: Because the study included a small number of donors, the genetic and exposure-history diversity represented was limited. Larger estimated clonotype richness was generally found for naive subsets than for memory subsets. Clonotypes shared by all four sorted-subset donors showed higher generation probabilities than non-shared clonotypes. Even with the large sequencing depth, rarefaction of the sorted-subset datasets indicated that sequencing was incomplete. Sampling was limited to blood, and TCR repertoires in tissue likely differ from TCR repertoires in blood. Sharing across four donors was observed for approximately 5% of naive CD4, under 4% of naive CD8, about 2.3% of memory CD4, and around 0.4% of memory CD8 clonotypes. Based on pairwise subsampling, the degree of clonotype sharing among donors was expected to be affected by sequencing depth.

Based on the germline V gene (reference sequence), the CDR1 and CDR2 sequences are MNHEY and SMNVEV. The CDR3 runs 15 residues from the cysteine to the phenylalanine. The sequence is cut down to CDR3 DNA, 45 bases in frame from base 1. V is reduced by 1 base and J by 4 bases, leaving a spacing of 13 bases between them. Healthy HIV-negative adults with no recently reported acute infections or vaccinations were included as donors. Every donor was a Caucasian adult living in Nashville, Tennessee, USA. CD4+ T cells were enriched by magnetic negative selection; naive cells were then positively selected on CD45RA, and the negative fraction formed the memory subset. Blood was collected by leukapheresis, and PBMCs were isolated by Ficoll-Histopaque density gradient centrifugation and then cryopreserved in liquid nitrogen vapor phase. Purity and quantity of every magnetically sorted T cell population were checked by analytical flow cytometry. From each sorted fraction, genomic DNA was isolated and quantified by UV absorbance on a Nanodrop 2000c.

Sequencing was carried out using memory CD4+ T cells sorted from blood. In the paper's terms, the cell subset or site label means: CD45RA-negative fraction. This clonotype was obtained from a woman in her thirties in good health. The V and J genes are TRBV27 and TRBJ2-5; the best D guess is TRBD2, with 6 bases matching. The nucleotides are TGTGCCAGCAGTTTATGGTGGCAGGGAGGAGAGACCCAGTACTTC. Its protein is CASSLWWQGGETQYF.